This T cell receptor beta chain was observed in a study of blood T cell repertoires in COVID-19. Background on the study: Sources were T cells, B-cell-depleted T cells, or PBMCs; the material itself was cDNA or gDNA.

Profiling relied on immunoSEQ multiplex PCR, and the TCRdb table lists in-frame clones only, not all of them. The table lists 130,000 or so clones, around four fifths of them singletons. Per germline, CDR1 LNHNV and CDR2 YYDKDF (reference sequence). CDR3 size: 15 residues. Deletions cut 0 bases from V and 7 bases from J, with 13 bases between. Sequencing was performed on peripheral blood. This TCR was sampled from a human donor in a cohort sampled during active COVID-19. The rearrangement uses TRBV15 and TRBJ1-5; D might be TRBD1 (6 bases). The CDR3 DNA follows: TGTGCCACCAGCAGAGACGTGGGGGCAGGGCAGCCCCAGCATTTT. It codes for CATSRDVGAGQPQHF.